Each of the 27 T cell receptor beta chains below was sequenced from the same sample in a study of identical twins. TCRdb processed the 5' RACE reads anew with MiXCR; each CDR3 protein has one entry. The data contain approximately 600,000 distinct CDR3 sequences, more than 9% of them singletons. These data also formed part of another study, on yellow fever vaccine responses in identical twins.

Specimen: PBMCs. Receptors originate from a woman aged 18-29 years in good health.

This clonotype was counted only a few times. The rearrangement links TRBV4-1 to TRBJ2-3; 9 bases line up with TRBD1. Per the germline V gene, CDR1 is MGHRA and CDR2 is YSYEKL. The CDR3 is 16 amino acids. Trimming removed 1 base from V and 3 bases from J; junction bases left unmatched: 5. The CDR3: CASSQVSTGGTDTQYF. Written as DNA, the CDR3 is TGCGCCAGCAGCCAAGTCTCGACAGGGGGGACAGATACGCAGTATTTT.

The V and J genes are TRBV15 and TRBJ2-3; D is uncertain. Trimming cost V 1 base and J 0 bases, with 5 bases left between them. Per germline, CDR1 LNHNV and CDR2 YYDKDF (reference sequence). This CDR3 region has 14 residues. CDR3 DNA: TGTGCCACCAGCAGAGGGGTTAGCACAGATACGCAGTATTTT. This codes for CATSRGVSTDTQYF. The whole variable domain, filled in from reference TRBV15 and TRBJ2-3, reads DAMVIQNPRYQVTQFGKPVTLSCSQTLNHNVMYWYQQKSSQAPKLLFHYYDKDFNNEADTPDNFQSRRPNTSFCFLDIRSPGLGDTAMYLCATSRGVSTDTQYFGPGTRLTVL.

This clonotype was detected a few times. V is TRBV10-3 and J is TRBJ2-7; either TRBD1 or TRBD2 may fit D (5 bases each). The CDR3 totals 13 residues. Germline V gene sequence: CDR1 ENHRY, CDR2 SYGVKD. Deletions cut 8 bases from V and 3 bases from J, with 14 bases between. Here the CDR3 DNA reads TGTGCCATCCGAACCGGGACGGACTACGAGCAGTACTTC. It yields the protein CAIRTGTDYEQYF.

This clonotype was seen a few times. The CDR3 loop reads CATSRGPGGNSNQPQHF. The CDR3 DNA is TGTGCCACCAGCAGAGGCCCCGGGGGGAATAGCAATCAGCCCCAGCATTTT. The J gene is TRBJ1-5, the V gene TRBV15, with a tentative D call TRBD1 (5 bases). Germline V gene sequence: CDR1 LNHNV, CDR2 YYDKDF (reference sequence). V was shortened by 1 base and J by 0 bases, with 13 bases between the two germline ends. The CDR3 is 17 residues long.

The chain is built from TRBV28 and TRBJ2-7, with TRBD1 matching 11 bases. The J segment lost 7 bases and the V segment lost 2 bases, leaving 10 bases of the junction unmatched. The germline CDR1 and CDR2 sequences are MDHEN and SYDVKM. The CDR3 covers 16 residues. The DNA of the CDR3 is TGTGCCAGCAGTTTAACAGGACAGGGGGCTATAGGTGAGCAGTACTTC. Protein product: CASSLTGQGAIGEQYF.

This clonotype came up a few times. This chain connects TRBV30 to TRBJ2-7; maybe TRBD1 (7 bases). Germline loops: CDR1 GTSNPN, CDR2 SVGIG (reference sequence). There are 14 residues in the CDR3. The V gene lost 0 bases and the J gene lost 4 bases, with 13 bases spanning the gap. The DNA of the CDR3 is TGTGCCTGGAGTGTGTCAGGGGGGATATACGAGCAGTACTTC. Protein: CAWSVSGGIYEQYF.

CDR3 in DNA: TGCAGTGCTAGAGATGCCGGGGGGAACACCGGGGAGCTGTTTTTT. Residues: CSARDAGGNTGELFF. The rearrangement joins TRBV20-1 to TRBJ2-2, with D tentatively TRBD2 (6 bases). Germline-derived CDR1 and CDR2 are DFQATT and SNEGSKA (reference sequence). The V gene lost 0 bases and the J gene lost 1 base, with 9 bases spanning the gap. CDR3 length equals 15 residues.

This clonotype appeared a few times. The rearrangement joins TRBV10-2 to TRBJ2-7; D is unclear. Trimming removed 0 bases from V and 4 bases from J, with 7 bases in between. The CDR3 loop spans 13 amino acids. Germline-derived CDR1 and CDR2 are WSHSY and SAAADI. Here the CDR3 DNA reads TGCGCCAGCAGTGAGTCGTGGGTTTACGAGCAGTACTTC. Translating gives CASSESWVYEQYF.

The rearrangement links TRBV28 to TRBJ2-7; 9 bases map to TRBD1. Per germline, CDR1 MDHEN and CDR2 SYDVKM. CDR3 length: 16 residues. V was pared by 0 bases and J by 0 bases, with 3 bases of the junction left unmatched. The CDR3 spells CASSLWTGGSSYEQYF. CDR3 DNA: TGTGCCAGCAGTTTATGGACAGGGGGGAGCTCCTACGAGCAGTACTTC.

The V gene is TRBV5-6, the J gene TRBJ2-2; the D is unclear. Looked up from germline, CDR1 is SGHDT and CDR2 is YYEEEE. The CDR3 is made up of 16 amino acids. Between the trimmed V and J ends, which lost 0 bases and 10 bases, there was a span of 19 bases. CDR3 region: CASSLVNTGFAVELFF. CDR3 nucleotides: TGTGCCAGCAGCTTGGTTAACACCGGTTTCGCCGTGGAGCTGTTTTTT. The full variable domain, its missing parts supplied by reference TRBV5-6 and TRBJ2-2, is DAGVTQSPTHLIKTRGQQVTLRCSPKSGHDTVSWYQQALGQGPQFIFQYYEEEERQRGNFPDRFSGHQFPNYSSELNVNALLLGDSALYLCASSLVNTGFAVELFFGEGSRLTVL.

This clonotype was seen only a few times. The CDR3, as DNA: TGTGCCAGCAGCAAAGCGCGTGACAGGGACCAAGAGACCCAGTACTTC. It encodes CASSKARDRDQETQYF. The chain couples TRBV21-1 to TRBJ2-5. TRBV21-1 constitutes a pseudogene. This CDR3 contains 16 residues.

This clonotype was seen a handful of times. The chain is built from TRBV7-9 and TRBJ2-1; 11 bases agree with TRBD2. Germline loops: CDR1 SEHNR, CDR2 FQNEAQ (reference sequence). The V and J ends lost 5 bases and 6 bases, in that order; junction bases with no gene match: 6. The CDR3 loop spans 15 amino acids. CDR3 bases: TGTGCCAGCAGCCCTCCCGGGACTAGCGGCAATGAGCAGTTCTTC. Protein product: CASSPPGTSGNEQFF.

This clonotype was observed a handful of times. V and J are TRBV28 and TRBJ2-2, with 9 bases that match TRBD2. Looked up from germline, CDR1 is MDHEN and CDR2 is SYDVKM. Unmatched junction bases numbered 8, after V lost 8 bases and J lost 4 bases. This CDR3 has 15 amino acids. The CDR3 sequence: CASGLSGSVTGELFF. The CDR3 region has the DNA TGTGCCAGCGGGCTTAGCGGGAGCGTCACCGGGGAGCTGTTTTTT.

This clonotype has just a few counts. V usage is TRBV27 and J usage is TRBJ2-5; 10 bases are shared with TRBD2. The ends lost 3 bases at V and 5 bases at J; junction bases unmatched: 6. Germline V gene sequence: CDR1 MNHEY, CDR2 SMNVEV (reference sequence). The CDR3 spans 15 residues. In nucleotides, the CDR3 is TGTGCCAGCAGTTTTGCTAGCGGGAGCTTGGAGACCCAGTACTTC. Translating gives CASSFASGSLETQYF.

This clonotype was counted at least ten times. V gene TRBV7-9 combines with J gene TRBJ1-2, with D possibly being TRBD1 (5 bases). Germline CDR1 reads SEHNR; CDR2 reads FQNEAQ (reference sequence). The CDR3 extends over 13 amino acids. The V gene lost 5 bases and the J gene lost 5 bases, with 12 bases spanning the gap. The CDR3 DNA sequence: TGTGCCAGCAGCCCCGGGACTGTATATGGCTACACCTTC. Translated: CASSPGTVYGYTF.

DNA for the CDR3: TGCGCCAGCAGCTACGTATACGGGGAGCTGTTTTTT. Translating gives CASSYVYGELFF. This chain joins TRBV5-1 and TRBJ2-2, with D hard to call. Trimming left V 3 bases short and J 7 bases short, with 7 bases between. The CDR3 sequence is 12 residues long. Germline-derived CDR1 and CDR2 are SGHRS and YFSETQ.

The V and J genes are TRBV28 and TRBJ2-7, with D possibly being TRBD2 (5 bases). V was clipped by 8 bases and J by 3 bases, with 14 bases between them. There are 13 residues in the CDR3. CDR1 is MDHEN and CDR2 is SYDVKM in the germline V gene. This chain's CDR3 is CASLRGSNYEQYF. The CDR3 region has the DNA TGTGCCAGCCTACGAGGGTCAAACTACGAGCAGTACTTC. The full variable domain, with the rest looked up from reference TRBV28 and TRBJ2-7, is DVKVTQSSRYLVKRTGEKVFLECVQDMDHENMFWYRQDPGLGLRLIYFSYDVKMKEKGDIPEGYSVSREKKERFSLILESASTNQTSMYLCASLRGSNYEQYFGPGTRLTVT.

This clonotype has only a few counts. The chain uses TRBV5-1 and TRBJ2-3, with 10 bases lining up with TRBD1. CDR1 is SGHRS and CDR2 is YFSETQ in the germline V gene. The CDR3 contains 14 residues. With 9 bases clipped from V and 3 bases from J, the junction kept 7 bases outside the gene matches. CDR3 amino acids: CATRGTGVTDTQYF. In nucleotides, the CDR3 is TGCGCCACTCGCGGGACAGGGGTAACAGATACGCAGTATTTT. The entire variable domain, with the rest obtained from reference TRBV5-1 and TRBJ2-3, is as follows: KAGVTQTPRYLIKTRGQQVTLSCSPISGHRSVSWYQQTPGQGLQFLFEYFSETQRNKGNFPGRFSGRQFSNSRSEMNVSTLELGDSALYLCATRGTGVTDTQYFGPGTRLTVL.

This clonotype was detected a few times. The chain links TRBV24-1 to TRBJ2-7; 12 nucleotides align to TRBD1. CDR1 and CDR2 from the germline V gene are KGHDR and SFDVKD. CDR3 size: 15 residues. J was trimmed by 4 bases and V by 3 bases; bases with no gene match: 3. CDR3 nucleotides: TGTGCCACCAGTGATCCGGGACAGGGGGCTTACGAGCAGTACTTC. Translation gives CATSDPGQGAYEQYF.

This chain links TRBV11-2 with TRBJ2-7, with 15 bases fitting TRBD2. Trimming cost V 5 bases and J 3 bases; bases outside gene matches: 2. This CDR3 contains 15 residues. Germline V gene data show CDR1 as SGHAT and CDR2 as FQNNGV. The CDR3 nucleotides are TGTGCCAGCAGCAAGGGACTAGCGGGGGGCTACGAGCAGTACTTC. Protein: CASSKGLAGGYEQYF.

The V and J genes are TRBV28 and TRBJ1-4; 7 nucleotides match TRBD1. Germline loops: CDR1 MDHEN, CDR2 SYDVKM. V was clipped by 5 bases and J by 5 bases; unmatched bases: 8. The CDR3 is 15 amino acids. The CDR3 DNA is TGTGCCAGCAGTACAGGGGACGCGTGGAATGAAAAACTGTTTTTT. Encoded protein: CASSTGDAWNEKLFF.

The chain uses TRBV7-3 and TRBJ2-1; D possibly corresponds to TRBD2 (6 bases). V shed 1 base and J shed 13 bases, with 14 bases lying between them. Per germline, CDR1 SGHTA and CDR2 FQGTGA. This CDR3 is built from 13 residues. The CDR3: CASSLIVEGIQFF. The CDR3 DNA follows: TGTGCCAGCAGCTTAATAGTGGAGGGGATACAGTTCTTC.

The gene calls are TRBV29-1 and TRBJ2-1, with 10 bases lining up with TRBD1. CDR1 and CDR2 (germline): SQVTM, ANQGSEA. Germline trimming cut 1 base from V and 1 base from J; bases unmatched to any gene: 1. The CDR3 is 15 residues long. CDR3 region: CSVEGTGGSYNEQFF. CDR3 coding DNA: TGCAGCGTTGAAGGGACAGGGGGATCCTACAATGAGCAGTTCTTC.

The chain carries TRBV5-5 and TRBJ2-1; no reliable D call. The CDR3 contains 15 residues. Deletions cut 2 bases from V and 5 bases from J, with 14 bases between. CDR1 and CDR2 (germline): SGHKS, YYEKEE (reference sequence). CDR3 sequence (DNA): TGTGCCAGCAGCTTTTTGGGCGAAAAGAACAATGAGCAGTTCTTC. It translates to CASSFLGEKNNEQFF.

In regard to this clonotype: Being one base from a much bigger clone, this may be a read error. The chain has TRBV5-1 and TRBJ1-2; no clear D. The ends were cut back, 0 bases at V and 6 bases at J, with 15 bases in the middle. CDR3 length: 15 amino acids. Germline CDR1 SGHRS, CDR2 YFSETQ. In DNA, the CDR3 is TGCGCCAGCAGCTTGGACGCCTACACGGTGGATGGCTACACCTTC. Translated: CASSLDAYTVDGYTF.

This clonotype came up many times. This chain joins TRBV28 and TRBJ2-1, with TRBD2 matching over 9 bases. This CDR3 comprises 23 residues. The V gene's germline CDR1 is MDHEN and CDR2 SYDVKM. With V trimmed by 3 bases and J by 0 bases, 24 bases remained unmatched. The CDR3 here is CASSFLVAGVSPSVPSSYNEQFF. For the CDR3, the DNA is TGTGCCAGCAGTTTTCTCGTAGCGGGAGTGTCGCCCTCCGTTCCTAGCTCCTACAATGAGCAGTTCTTC. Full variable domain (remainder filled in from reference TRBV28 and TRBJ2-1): DVKVTQSSRYLVKRTGEKVFLECVQDMDHENMFWYRQDPGLGLRLIYFSYDVKMKEKGDIPEGYSVSREKKERFSLILESASTNQTSMYLCASSFLVAGVSPSVPSSYNEQFFGPGTRLTVL.

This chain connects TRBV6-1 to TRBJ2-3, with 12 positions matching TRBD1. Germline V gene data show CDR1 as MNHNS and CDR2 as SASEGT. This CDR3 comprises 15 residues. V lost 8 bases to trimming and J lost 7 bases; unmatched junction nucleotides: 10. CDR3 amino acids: CASLTGTGGANTQYF. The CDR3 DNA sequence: TGTGCCAGCCTTACCGGGACAGGGGGCGCGAATACGCAGTATTTT.